The source of this T cell receptor beta chain is a study of blood T cell repertoires in COVID-19. Concerning this clone: Other DNA sequences in this specimen translate into the identical CDR3.

In the study's own analysis: For nucleated cells, counts were estimated from reference gene primer amplification. The method was immunoSEQ multiplex PCR; TCRdb's version includes in-frame clones alone and lacks a portion of them. That table is the source of V, J and clone size, and D and trimming were worked out from the DNA. The table lists nearly 200,000 clones, 86% of them singletons. This CDR3 comprises 14 residues. Germline V lookup: CDR1 SGHRS, CDR2 YFSETQ. The V gene lost 1 base and the J gene lost 2 bases, with 6 bases spanning the gap. Sequencing input: peripheral blood. The chain couples TRBV5-1 to TRBJ1-4; maybe TRBD1 (5 bases). The receptor's source is a woman aged 70-85 years with acute or convalescent COVID-19. In nucleotides, the CDR3 is TGCGCCAGCAGCTTGACAGGCACTAATGAAAAACTGTTTTTT. It encodes CASSLTGTNEKLFF. The full variable domain, with the rest looked up from reference TRBV5-1 and TRBJ1-4, is KAGVTQTPRYLIKTRGQQVTLSCSPISGHRSVSWYQQTPGQGLQFLFEYFSETQRNKGNFPGRFSGRQFSNSRSEMNVSTLELGDSALYLCASSLTGTNEKLFFGSGTQLSVL.